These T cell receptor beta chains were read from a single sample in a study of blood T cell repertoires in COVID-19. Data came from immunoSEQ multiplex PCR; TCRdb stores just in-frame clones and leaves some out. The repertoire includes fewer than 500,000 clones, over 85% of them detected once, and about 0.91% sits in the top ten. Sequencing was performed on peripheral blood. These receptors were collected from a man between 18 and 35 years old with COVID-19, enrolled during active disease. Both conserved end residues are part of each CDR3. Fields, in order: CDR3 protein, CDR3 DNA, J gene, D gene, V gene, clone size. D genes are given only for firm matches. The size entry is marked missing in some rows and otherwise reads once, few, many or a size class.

CASSLGGLVGETQYF,TGTGCCAGCAGCTTGGGGGGACTCGTCGGGGAGACCCAGTACTTC,TRBJ2-5,-,TRBV5-6,-
CAISINNEQFF,TGTGCCATCAGTATTAACAATGAGCAGTTCTTC,TRBJ2-1,-,TRBV10-3,-
CASSPGGQETQYF,TGTGCCAGCTCACCAGGAGGCCAAGAGACCCAGTACTTC,TRBJ2-5,-,TRBV18,once
CAISAEGSAYNSPLHF,TGTGCCATCAGTGCGGAGGGGTCTGCCTATAATTCACCCCTCCACTTT,TRBJ1-6,-,TRBV10-3,once
CASSLEQNSNYGYTF,TGTGCCAGCAGCTTGGAACAGAATTCTAACTATGGCTACACCTTC,TRBJ1-2,-,TRBV5-8,-
CASSQTRRGQGDGYTF,TGTGCCAGCAGTCAAACCCGGAGGGGGCAGGGGGATGGCTACACCTTC,TRBJ1-2,TRBD1,TRBV27,-
CASSEGYHPGELFF,TGTGCCAGCAGTGAGGGCTACCACCCCGGGGAGCTGTTTTTT,TRBJ2-2,-,TRBV25-1,-
CASSPPRGSAQDYGYTF,TGTGCCAGCAGCCCGCCTCGGGGGTCCGCGCAGGACTATGGCTACACCTTC,TRBJ1-2,-,TRBV5-4,-
CASSVRQGFTDTQYF,TGTGCCAGCAGCGTAAGGCAGGGTTTCACAGATACGCAGTATTTT,TRBJ2-3,-,TRBV9,-
CASSRGPEGATVNYGYTF,TGTGCCAGCAGCCGTGGCCCCGAGGGCGCGACTGTTAACTATGGCTACACCTTC,TRBJ1-2,-,TRBV7-8,-
CASSPFSDSLYEQYF,TGTGCCAGTAGTCCCTTTTCTGACAGCCTCTACGAGCAGTACTTC,TRBJ2-7,-,TRBV19,-
CASSAGLAGPGELFF,TGTGCCAGCAGCGCGGGACTAGCGGGACCCGGGGAGCTGTTTTTT,TRBJ2-2,TRBD2,TRBV9,-
CASSMTGEQPQHF,TGTGCCAGCAGTATGACAGGGGAACAGCCCCAGCATTTT,TRBJ1-5,TRBD1,TRBV2,-
CASSRTGGGDEKLFF,TGTGCCAGCAGCCGGACAGGGGGAGGGGATGAAAAACTGTTTTTT,TRBJ1-4,TRBD1,TRBV5-6,-
CASRLRGSQQETQYF,TGCGCCAGCAGATTACGGGGGAGTCAACAAGAGACCCAGTACTTC,TRBJ2-5,-,TRBV5-1,-
CASSRGGNQPQHF,TGTGCCAGCAGCCGGGGGGGGAATCAGCCCCAGCATTTT,TRBJ1-5,-,TRBV14,-
CASSWGGHGPGELFF,TGTGCCAGTAGCTGGGGGGGCCACGGTCCCGGGGAGCTGTTTTTT,TRBJ2-2,-,TRBV19,-
CASSEKIGDSYNEQFF,TGTGCCAGCAGCGAGAAAATAGGGGACTCATACAATGAGCAGTTCTTC,TRBJ2-1,-,TRBV9,-
CASSSTVTYGELFF,TGTGCCAGCAGCTCGACAGTTACGTACGGGGAGCTGTTTTTT,TRBJ2-2,-,TRBV5-5,-
CASTYRDGYTF,TGTGCCAGCACTTACAGGGATGGCTACACCTTC,TRBJ1-2,-,TRBV12-3/TRBV12-4,-
CASSLDRALDEAFF,TGTGCCAGCAGCCTGGACAGGGCGTTAGATGAAGCTTTCTTT,TRBJ1-1,TRBD1,TRBV2,-
CASSRAGTINEQFF,TGTGCCAGCAGCCGGGCCGGGACAATCAATGAGCAGTTCTTC,TRBJ2-1,-,TRBV3-1/TRBV3-2,-
CASSPRLVTGELFF,TGTGCCAGCAGCCCAAGACTAGTAACCGGGGAGCTGTTTTTT,TRBJ2-2,-,TRBV3-1/TRBV3-2,once
CASSKVVAGGEDTQYF,TGTGCCAGCAGCAAAGTAGTAGCGGGAGGTGAAGATACGCAGTATTTT,TRBJ2-3,-,TRBV21-1,-
CASSLEGEQGGGYTF,TGCGCCAGCAGCTTGGAAGGGGAGCAGGGAGGGGGCTACACCTTC,TRBJ1-2,-,TRBV5-1,-
CATSLGGQGYEQYF,TGTGCCACCAGCCTGGGGGGACAGGGCTACGAGCAGTACTTC,TRBJ2-7,TRBD1,TRBV24-1,-
CASTPSVANVLTF,TGTGCCAGTACCCCCTCTGTGGCCAACGTCCTGACTTTC,TRBJ2-6,-,TRBV19,-
CASSDSGAHTGELFF,TGTGCCAGCAGCGATAGCGGGGCTCACACCGGGGAGCTGTTTTTT,TRBJ2-2,TRBD2,TRBV7-9,-
CASTKTYNEQFF,TGTGCCAGCACCAAAACTTACAATGAGCAGTTCTTC,TRBJ2-1,-,TRBV6-5,-
CASSLVATWSTGELFF,TGTGCTAGCAGCTTAGTTGCTACCTGGTCTACCGGGGAGCTGTTTTTT,TRBJ2-2,-,TRBV7-7,-
CASSVRVSGNTIYF,TGTGCCAGCAGTGTGAGAGTATCCGGGAACACCATATATTTT,TRBJ1-3,-,TRBV2,-
CASSIDRDGLFF,TGTGCCAGCAGCATAGACAGGGATGGGCTGTTTTTT,TRBJ2-2,TRBD1,TRBV7-8,-
CASSSGTGGEDGYTF,TGCGCCAGCAGTTCCGGGACAGGGGGCGAGGATGGCTACACCTTC,TRBJ1-2,TRBD1,TRBV10-2,-
CASSPVNSGLRSYEQYF,TGTGCCAGCAGTCCTGTCAACAGTGGGCTCCGCTCCTACGAGCAGTACTTC,TRBJ2-7,-,TRBV7-6,-
CASSPNGGSGANVLTF,TGTGCCAGCAGCCCAAACGGGGGATCTGGGGCCAACGTCCTGACTTTC,TRBJ2-6,-,TRBV9,-
CASSPWTSWGEQFF,TGTGCCAGCAGCCCCTGGACTAGTTGGGGTGAGCAGTTCTTC,TRBJ2-1,TRBD2,TRBV7-9,-
CASRDGDRVDTEAFF,TGTGCCAGCAGGGATGGGGACAGGGTTGACACTGAAGCTTTCTTT,TRBJ1-1,TRBD1,TRBV6-5,-
CSASVLRRQGDETQYF,TGCAGTGCTAGTGTTTTGCGGCGACAGGGGGATGAGACCCAGTACTTC,TRBJ2-5,TRBD1,TRBV20-1,-
CASSPTGGYEQYF,TGTGCCAGCAGTCCAACAGGGGGGTACGAGCAGTACTTC,TRBJ2-7,TRBD1,TRBV6-5,-
CARTLGPGTDTQYF,TGTGCCAGGACACTGGGTCCGGGCACAGATACGCAGTATTTT,TRBJ2-3,-,TRBV2,-